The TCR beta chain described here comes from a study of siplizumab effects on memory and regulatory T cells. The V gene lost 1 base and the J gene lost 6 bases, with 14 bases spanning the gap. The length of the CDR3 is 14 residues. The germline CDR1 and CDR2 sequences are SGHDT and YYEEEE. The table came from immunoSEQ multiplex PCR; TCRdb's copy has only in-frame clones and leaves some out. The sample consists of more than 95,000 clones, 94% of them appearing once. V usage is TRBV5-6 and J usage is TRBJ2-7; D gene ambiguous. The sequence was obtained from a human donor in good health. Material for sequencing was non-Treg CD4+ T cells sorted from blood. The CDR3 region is CASSLRSVWGEQYF. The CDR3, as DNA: TGTGCCAGCAGCTTGAGGAGCGTTTGGGGCGAGCAGTACTTC.